A selection of T cell receptor beta chains follows, all from one sample in a study of T cell responses to AZD1222 COVID-19 vaccine. The table came from immunoSEQ multiplex PCR; TCRdb's copy has only in-frame clones and leaves some out. The sample has about 160,000 clones, around nine tenths seen once. Sample: peripheral blood, taken 28 days after the second AZD1222 dose. These receptor sequences come from an adult who received the AZD1222 COVID-19 vaccine. CDR3s include the opening cysteine and the closing phenylalanine or tryptophan. Fields, in order: clone size, J gene, V gene, CDR3 protein. The size of a clone is reported for some rows only, either as once, few or many, or as a class for expanded clones.

size: .
J: TRBJ2-6
V: TRBV5-4
CDR3: CASSLQSGANVLTF

size: .
J: TRBJ2-1
V: TRBV19
CDR3: CASSMMPGDYNEQFF

size: once
J: TRBJ1-5
V: TRBV7-2
CDR3: CASSFGGINQPQHF

size: .
J: TRBJ1-5
V: TRBV6-5
CDR3: CASRKTGNQPQHF

size: .
J: TRBJ2-7
V: TRBV4-2
CDR3: CASSQGGQYEQYF

size: once
J: TRBJ1-5
V: TRBV4-3
CDR3: CASSQGRDFPQHF

size: .
J: TRBJ1-1
V: TRBV5-1
CDR3: CASSFPDVGTEAFF

size: .
J: TRBJ2-5
V: TRBV5-1
CDR3: CASSPQRGGQETQYF

size: .
J: TRBJ2-1
V: TRBV18
CDR3: CASSLYVGNEQFF

size: .
J: TRBJ2-2
V: TRBV6-4
CDR3: CASSFVTGGTGELFF

size: .
J: TRBJ2-6
V: TRBV19
CDR3: CASSASGANVLTF

size: .
J: TRBJ1-1
V: TRBV2
CDR3: CASRGQGLNTEAFF

size: once
J: TRBJ2-3
V: TRBV6-5
CDR3: CASKKDSLTDTQYF

size: few
J: TRBJ1-5
V: TRBV10-3
CDR3: CATSDRAGDQPQHF

size: .
J: TRBJ2-3
V: TRBV7-6
CDR3: CASSPQDRGGDTQYF

size: .
J: TRBJ2-1
V: TRBV6-2/TRBV6-3
CDR3: CASSYPYNEQFF